The 20 T cell receptor beta chains reported below all come from one sample, sequenced in a study of response to subunit inactivated influenza vaccine. TCRdb re-analysed the RT-PCR reads in MiXCR, keeping a single row per CDR3 protein. The profile covers roughly 780,000 distinct CDR3 sequences, with less than 20% appearing a single time and approximately 10% taken by the ten largest. The input for sequencing was PBMCs from blood, taken approximately 5 days after vaccination. The receptors derive from a man aged 45-60 years who received an inactivated influenza vaccine.

The table lists this clonotype with a few counts. The chain recombines TRBV7-9 with TRBJ1-4; 7 bases agree with TRBD1. CDR3 length: 14 residues. The V segment lost 6 bases and the J segment 8 bases; nucleotides outside the gene matches: 9. CDR1 is SEHNR, CDR2 FQNEAQ, per germline (reference sequence). CDR3 nucleotides: TGTGCCAGCAGGACCGACAGGGACGGAGAAAAACTGTTTTTT. Translating gives CASRTDRDGEKLFF.

The V gene is TRBV7-9, the J gene TRBJ2-3; no clear D. CDR3 length: 11 amino acids. V was shortened by 4 bases and J by 8 bases, with 7 bases between the two germline ends. Per germline, CDR1 SEHNR and CDR2 FQNEAQ (reference sequence). The CDR3 DNA reads TGTGCCAGCAGCTCGGACCGTACGCAGTATTTT. This codes for CASSSDRTQYF.

This clonotype was observed many times. V and J are TRBV11-2 and TRBJ2-5, with TRBD1 as a possible D gene (6 bases). Germline V gene sequence: CDR1 SGHAT, CDR2 FQNNGV. This CDR3 has 19 residues. Trimming shortened V by 5 bases and J by 3 bases, and 28 bases separated the two germline ends. The CDR3 bases are TGTGCCAGCAGCCCCCGACTGACCACAGGGATAAGGCCTAAAGAGACCCAGTACTTC. Translating it yields CASSPRLTTGIRPKETQYF.

This clonotype showed up many times. The CDR3 reads CASTPGGTTWNTGELFF. CDR3 coding DNA: TGTGCCAGCACCCCAGGAGGGACTACCTGGAACACCGGGGAGCTGTTTTTT. The V call is TRBV12-3 or TRBV12-4, the J call TRBJ2-2, with TRBD2 matching 7 bases. The CDR3 runs to 17 residues. With V trimmed by 7 bases and J by 1 base, 12 bases remained unmatched.

This clonotype turned up a few times. This chain links TRBV20-1 with TRBJ2-5; the match to TRBD2 covers 12 bases. Germline CDR1 DFQATT, CDR2 SNEGSKA (reference sequence). V was clipped by 3 bases and J by 5 bases; unmatched bases: 10. The CDR3 is 16 amino acids. The CDR3 region is CSASGTSGPNPETQYF. DNA of the CDR3: TGCAGTGCTAGCGGGACTAGCGGGCCCAACCCCGAGACCCAGTACTTC.

This chain uses TRBV7-2 with TRBJ2-5; D is ambiguous. Per germline, CDR1 SGHTA and CDR2 FQGNSA. With 0 bases removed from V and 5 bases from J, the gap between germline ends came to 10 bases. This CDR3 comprises 14 residues. The CDR3 loop is CASSLALGKETQYF. Here the CDR3 DNA reads TGTGCCAGCAGCTTAGCTCTAGGGAAGGAGACCCAGTACTTC.

The chain carries TRBV7-9 and TRBJ2-3, with 7 nucleotides matching TRBD1. V dropped 5 bases and J dropped 7; count of bases not matched to a gene: 18. The CDR3 contains 17 residues. The V gene's germline CDR1 is SEHNR and CDR2 FQNEAQ (reference sequence). CDR3 DNA: TGTGCCAGCAGCGCTTGGGGAACGGGACAGCGCACTTATACGCAGTATTTT. Encoded protein: CASSAWGTGQRTYTQYF.

The gene calls are TRBV12-3 or TRBV12-4 and TRBJ1-2; 8 bases match TRBD1. Trimming at V came to 4 bases and at J to 0 bases, leaving 10 bases not matched to a gene. This CDR3 contains 17 residues. The CDR3 DNA is TGTGCCAGCAGTTCAGGGCAGGGGGCACGAGCTAACTATGGCTACACCTTC. Protein product: CASSSGQGARANYGYTF.

The rearrangement joins TRBV15 to TRBJ1-1, with D uncertain. Germline CDR1 reads LNHNV; CDR2 reads YYDKDF (reference sequence). The CDR3 consists of 15 residues. With 0 bases removed from V and 4 bases from J, the gap between germline ends came to 12 bases. The CDR3 region is CATSRDLSWSTEAFF. The CDR3 bases are TGTGCCACCAGCAGAGATCTTTCCTGGAGCACTGAAGCTTTCTTT.

This clonotype was counted between two and nine times. The V call is TRBV20-1, the J call TRBJ1-2; possibly TRBD1 for D (5 bases). CDR3 length: 15 amino acids. Germline lookup yields CDR1 DFQATT and CDR2 SNEGSKA (reference sequence). V was pared by 3 bases and J by 0 bases, with 14 bases between. This chain's CDR3 is CSASPPGGANYGYTF. DNA for the CDR3: TGCAGTGCTAGCCCTCCGGGGGGGGCTAACTATGGCTACACCTTC.

The chain combines TRBV7-9 with TRBJ2-3, with TRBD1 matching 7 bases. The V gene's germline CDR1 is SEHNR and CDR2 FQNEAQ (reference sequence). Trimming took 7 bases from V and 0 from J; bases not matched to a gene: 10. The CDR3 runs 16 residues. The CDR3 bases are TGTGCCAGCACCCCCTCAAGAGGGGGCAGCACAGATACGCAGTATTTT. Translating gives CASTPSRGGSTDTQYF. Full variable domain (outside the CDR3, taken from reference TRBV7-9 and TRBJ2-3): DTGVSQNPRHKITKRGQNVTFRCDPISEHNRLYWYRQTLGQGPEFLTYFQNEAQLEKSRLLSDRFSAERPKGSFSTLEIQRTEQGDSAMYLCASTPSRGGSTDTQYFGPGTRLTVL.

The J gene is TRBJ1-4, the V gene TRBV11-2; D is undetermined. This CDR3 spans 15 amino acids. V was shortened by 1 base and J by 5 bases, with 11 bases between the two germline ends. Germline-derived CDR1 and CDR2 are SGHAT and FQNNGV. The CDR3 nucleotides read TGTGCCAGCAGCTTAGTTGGGTACGAGAATGAAAAACTGTTTTTT. This encodes CASSLVGYENEKLFF.

This clonotype appeared a few times. The V and J genes are TRBV20-1 and TRBJ2-7; D is perhaps TRBD1 (6 bases). Germline V lookup: CDR1 DFQATT, CDR2 SNEGSKA (reference sequence). V dropped 2 bases and J dropped 9 bases, with 17 bases sitting between them. The CDR3 is made up of 13 amino acids. The chain's CDR3 is CSARRDTARGQYF. CDR3 nucleotide sequence: TGCAGTGCTAGAAGGGACACAGCCCGGGGGCAGTACTTC.

A few counts support this clonotype. The chain uses TRBV9 and TRBJ1-2; 7 bases map to TRBD1. Germline assignment: CDR1 SGDLS and CDR2 YYNGEE. The junction had 12 bases not matched to a gene; V was cut back by 4 bases and J by 6 bases. There are 15 residues in the CDR3. The CDR3: CASSPGGRGKDGYTF. In nucleotides, the CDR3 is TGTGCCAGCAGCCCGGGCGGCAGGGGGAAGGATGGCTACACCTTC.

The J gene is TRBJ1-2, the V gene TRBV27; D is perhaps TRBD1 (5 bases). Trimming left V 6 bases short and J 8 bases short, with 16 bases between. The CDR3 totals 13 residues. Germline assignment: CDR1 MNHEY and CDR2 SMNVEV (reference sequence). The CDR3 bases are TGTGCCAGCAGGGCGCCAGGGAGTAGAGGCTACACCTTC. Translation gives CASRAPGSRGYTF.

Here the CDR3 DNA reads TGTGCCAGCTACGAGCCGGGGATCGCTACGCAGTATTTT. This sequence encodes CASYEPGIATQYF. The genes are TRBV6-2 or TRBV6-3 and TRBJ2-3, with D perhaps TRBD2 (5 bases). Per germline, CDR1 MNHEY and CDR2 SVGEGT. The CDR3 totals 13 residues. V was cut by 8 bases and J by 8 bases, with 17 bases left in between.

This CDR3 is CASSMSYRLADYNEQFF. The CDR3 bases are TGTGCCAGTAGTATGAGTTATCGACTAGCGGACTACAATGAGCAGTTCTTC. The chain links TRBV19 to TRBJ2-1, with 9 nucleotides matching TRBD2. The CDR3 totals 17 residues. From germline, CDR1 is LNHDA and CDR2 SQIVND (reference sequence). V gave up 3 bases and J gave up 3 bases; unmatched junction bases: 9.

The chain recombines TRBV5-1 with TRBJ2-1; 14 positions agree with TRBD2. The trim removed 3 bases at V and 5 bases at J, leaving 4 bases unmatched. Per the germline V gene, CDR1 is SGHRS and CDR2 is YFSETQ. This CDR3 is 16 amino acids long. CDR3 sequence (DNA): TGCGCCAGCAGCTGGAGGACTAGCGGGAGGAACAATGAGCAGTTCTTC. Translation: CASSWRTSGRNNEQFF.

The sample holds a few counts of this clonotype. The rearrangement links TRBV29-1 to TRBJ2-3; D tentatively reads TRBD1 or TRBD2 (5 bases each). V lost 3 bases to trimming and J lost 6 bases, with 10 bases between them. This CDR3 region has 12 residues. Germline V gene sequence: CDR1 SQVTM, CDR2 ANQGSEA. CDR3 amino acids: CSVEGTEDTQYF. CDR3 in DNA: TGCAGCGTTGAGGGGACGGAGGATACGCAGTATTTT.

V is TRBV5-1 and J is TRBJ1-1; D is perhaps TRBD1 (6 bases). The CDR3 runs to 13 residues. The germline gives CDR1 SGHRS, CDR2 YFSETQ. Trimming pared 5 bases from V and 1 base from J, leaving 9 bases between. The CDR3 here is CASRGGGNTEAFF. CDR3 DNA: TGCGCCAGCAGAGGGGGTGGGAACACTGAAGCTTTCTTT.